This entry concerns a single TCR beta chain. The sample belongs to a study of blood T cell repertoires in COVID-19. Background on the study: PBMCs, B-cell-depleted T cells, or T cells were the source of the cDNA or gDNA that made up the material.

Assay: immunoSEQ multiplex PCR; the TCRdb copy retains only in-frame clones and omits some. The sample consists of about 100,000 clones, 84% of them appearing once. The CDR3 has 14 residues. The germline gives CDR1 LNHNV, CDR2 YYDKDF (reference sequence). V shed 8 bases and J shed 0 bases, with 11 bases lying between them. This chain joins TRBV15 and TRBJ1-5; tentatively, D is TRBD1 (5 bases). Sequenced input: peripheral blood. This sequence originates from a man in his fifties or sixties with acute or convalescent COVID-19. The CDR3 nucleotides are TGTGCCACCCGGGGGATCTTTAGCAATCAGCCCCAGCATTTT. This gives the protein CATRGIFSNQPQHF.